The TCR beta chain described here comes from a study of T cells in Graves' hyperthyroidism and ophthalmopathy. Study-level findings and limits: Blood held most thyroid clonotypes expanded above 0.001 frequency.

This clonotype was seen more than once but under ten times. Its target is unknown. A much larger clone differs from this one at a single base, so this may be a read error. A Clinical Activity Score of at least 3, a NOSPECS grade of at least 4 and a duration under 3 months were recorded in the ophthalmopathy patients. Lactation, pregnancy, other autoimmune disease or uncontrolled infection excluded patients. PBMCs were collected from a 10 ml volume of fresh peripheral blood. The V and J ends lost 3 bases and 10 bases respectively, with 16 bases between them. The CDR3 extends over 14 amino acids. CDR1 is MDHEN, CDR2 SYDVKM, per germline. Amplification of TCR beta CDR3 regions was performed using RNA transcripts as template. The study used the HTBI primer set for a first-round RT-PCR of the TCR CDR3. TCRdb called the multiplex PCR reads again in MiXCR, with one record for every CDR3 protein. Of 500,000 to 750,000 distinct CDR3 sequences detected, 12% to 15% appear once; the ten largest clones hold 7.1%.

This clonotype was obtained from a woman aged 18-29 years with Graves' ophthalmopathy. The chain uses TRBV28 and TRBJ2-1; D gene unclear. Sequenced input: blood. CDR3 DNA: TGTGCCAGCAGTTTTTACCGGGTTCGAGACGAGCAGTTCTTC. It codes for CASSFYRVRDEQFF.